These 10 T cell receptor beta chains came from one sample sequenced in a study of blood T cells in healthy people across ages. Combining a sample-barcoded 5' primer with a J-beta primer mix, a second PCR ran for roughly 6 to 11 cycles. TCRdb used MiXCR to reprocess the 5' RACE reads, holding one entry per CDR3 protein. The sample contains fewer than 900,000 distinct CDR3 sequences, 35% to 40% of which appear only once. The sample consisted of blood. These receptors came from a young man in good health.

This clonotype was found a few times. The genes are TRBV20-1 and TRBJ2-7; 7 bases fit TRBD2. Trimming at V came to 1 base and at J to 7 bases, leaving 10 bases not matched to a gene. The germline V gene encodes CDR1 DFQATT and CDR2 SNEGSKA (reference sequence). This CDR3 spans 14 amino acids. The chain's CDR3 is CSARVWGGYNEQYF. CDR3 in DNA: TGCAGTGCTAGAGTGTGGGGGGGGTACAATGAGCAGTACTTC.

The table lists this clonotype with a few counts. CDR3 coding DNA: TGCGCCAGCGGTTACAGGGGGTTCCTTGACACCGGGGAGCTGTTTTTT. Translation gives CASGYRGFLDTGELFF. The chain links TRBV5-1 to TRBJ2-2, with 8 bases fitting TRBD1. This CDR3 contains 16 residues. Germline CDR1 SGHRS, CDR2 YFSETQ. Trimming took 7 bases from V and 3 from J; bases not matched to a gene: 11.

V is TRBV4-2 and J is TRBJ2-1; no clear D gene. V was trimmed by 0 bases and J by 1 base, leaving 7 bases between them. The CDR3 loop spans 15 amino acids. Germline V gene data show CDR1 as LGHNA and CDR2 as YNFKEQ. The CDR3 reads CASSQERLSYNEQFF. CDR3 sequence (DNA): TGTGCCAGCAGCCAAGAGAGGCTATCCTACAATGAGCAGTTCTTC.

The chain couples TRBV28 to TRBJ2-3; TRBD1 might be the D (6 bases). Germline lookup yields CDR1 MDHEN and CDR2 SYDVKM. V dropped 2 bases and J dropped 0 bases, with 24 bases sitting between them. The CDR3 covers 20 residues. The CDR3 protein is CASSLPSGAGALLSTDTQYF. In DNA form, the CDR3 reads TGTGCCAGCAGTTTACCCTCCGGGGCAGGGGCGCTCCTAAGCACAGATACGCAGTATTTT.

This sequence joins TRBV12-3 or TRBV12-4 and TRBJ1-1, with D tentatively TRBD1 (5 bases). The ends were cut back, 2 bases at V and 5 bases at J, with 21 bases in the middle. This CDR3 has 17 amino acids. The CDR3 region is CASSLWRGDVSGTEAFF. The CDR3 coding sequence is TGTGCCAGCAGTTTATGGCGGGGCGATGTTTCGGGTACTGAAGCTTTCTTT.

This clonotype was found a few times. The chain couples TRBV7-8 to TRBJ2-3, with TRBD2 as a possible D gene (5 bases). Germline CDR1 reads SGHVS; CDR2 reads FQNEAQ. The germline V and J ends were trimmed by 6 bases and 5 bases, with 12 bases remaining between them. CDR3 length: 13 residues. The CDR3, as DNA: TGTGCCAGCAGTCCCACACGGGGAGATACGCAGTATTTT. Translation gives CASSPTRGDTQYF.

The V gene is TRBV6-6, the J gene TRBJ1-2; TRBD1 might be the D (6 bases). CDR3 length: 15 amino acids. Germline assignment: CDR1 MNHNY and CDR2 SVGAGI (reference sequence). Trimming took 2 bases from V and 8 from J, leaving 18 bases between them. CDR3 sequence: CASSYGRQEKGGYTF. In DNA form, the CDR3 reads TGTGCCAGCAGTTACGGGCGACAGGAGAAAGGGGGCTACACCTTC.

The CDR3 region has the DNA TGTGCCAGCAGCTTAGCGCGATTAGGGGACAGGGGAGGGGGCTACACCTTC. Its protein product is CASSLARLGDRGGGYTF. The J gene is TRBJ1-2, the V gene TRBV7-2, with TRBD1 matching over 10 bases. V trimming: 0 bases; J trimming: 8 bases; junction bases outside the gene matches: 12. This CDR3 comprises 17 residues. Germline CDR1 and CDR2: SGHTA and FQGNSA.

V is TRBV9 and J is TRBJ2-3; TRBD2 matches at 11 bases. In germline, CDR1 is SGDLS, CDR2 YYNGEE. The CDR3 loop spans 15 amino acids. Trimming cost V 3 bases and J 7 bases; bases outside gene matches: 7. The CDR3 here is CASSALAGGGNTQYF. The DNA for the CDR3 is TGTGCCAGCAGCGCCCTAGCGGGGGGCGGAAATACGCAGTATTTT.

V and J are TRBV5-1 and TRBJ2-5; D is unresolved. The length of the CDR3 is 13 residues. With 2 bases removed from V and 3 bases from J, the gap between germline ends came to 8 bases. Germline V gene data show CDR1 as SGHRS and CDR2 as YFSETQ. CDR3 residues: CASSFLKEETQYF. The CDR3 DNA is TGCGCCAGCAGCTTTTTGAAGGAAGAGACCCAGTACTTC.